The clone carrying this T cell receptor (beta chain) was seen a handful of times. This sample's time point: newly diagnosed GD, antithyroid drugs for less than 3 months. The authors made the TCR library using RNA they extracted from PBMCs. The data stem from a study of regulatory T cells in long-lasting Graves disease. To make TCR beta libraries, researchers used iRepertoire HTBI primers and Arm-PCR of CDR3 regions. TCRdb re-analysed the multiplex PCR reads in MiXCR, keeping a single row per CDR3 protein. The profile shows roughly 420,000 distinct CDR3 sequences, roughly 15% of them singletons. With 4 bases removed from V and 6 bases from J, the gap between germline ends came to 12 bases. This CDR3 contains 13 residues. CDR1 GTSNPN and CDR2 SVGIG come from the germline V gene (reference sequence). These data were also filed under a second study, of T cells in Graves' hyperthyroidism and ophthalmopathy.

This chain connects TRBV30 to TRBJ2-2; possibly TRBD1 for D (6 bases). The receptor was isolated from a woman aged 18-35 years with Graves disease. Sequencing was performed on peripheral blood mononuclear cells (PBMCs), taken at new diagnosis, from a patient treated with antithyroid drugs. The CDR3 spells CAWTKTGSGELFF. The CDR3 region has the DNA TGTGCCTGGACCAAAACAGGGTCCGGGGAGCTGTTTTTT.